This T cell receptor (beta chain) emerged from a study of CXCR3-negative and CXCR3-positive naive CD8 T cells. General study results and limits: More hydrophobic TRB CDR3s were found in CXCR3-positive naive cells than in CXCR3-negative naive cells. Naive cells, whether CXCR3-negative or CXCR3-positive, had similar TRBV-TRBJ usage, while memory cells differed.

From germline, CDR1 is MNHEY and CDR2 SVGAGI. The CDR3 is made up of 13 amino acids. On this clonotype itself: Its antigen remains unidentified.

cDNA libraries for TRB were generated by 5' RACE incorporating UMI labels. TCRdb reanalyzed the 5' RACE reads, giving one entry per CDR3 protein sequence and no DNA. With 100,000 or so distinct CDR3 sequences in the sample, the ten largest clones hold around 1.8%. Triplicate sorting captured roughly 300,000 cells each from every CD8+ T cell subset. Naive CD8+ T cells showed a CD45RO-CCR7+CD27+CD95- phenotype. The chain has TRBV6-5 and TRBJ2-3. This receptor was taken from a human donor in good health. Some clones in this sample may be carry-over from other donors' samples. Sequenced sample: naive CXCR3- CD8+ T cells from blood. Sample subset: CD45RO-CCR7+CD27+CD95- naive CD8+ T cells lacking CXCR3 (TNR3-). The CDR3 is CASSFTVGDTQYF.